The present entry profiles one TCR beta chain with its context. TCRdb keeps only in-frame clones here, not all; method: immunoSEQ multiplex PCR. The data show 10,000 to 15,000 clones, about 82% seen once. The sample comes from a study of tumor-infiltrating lymphocytes in localized non-small cell lung cancer. Deletions cut 3 bases from V and 13 bases from J, with 15 bases between. Looked up from germline, CDR1 is ENHRY and CDR2 is SYGVKD. CDR3 length: 12 residues. The TCR was taken from a human donor with non-small cell lung cancer. This chain connects TRBV10-3 to TRBJ1-2; no definite D call. What was sequenced was uninvolved lung tissue not adjacent to the tumor. The CDR3 DNA reads TGTGCCATCAGTGACAACGGCGAACCGGCCACCTTC. It is translated as CAISDNGEPATF.